This TCR beta chain originates from a study of blood T cell repertoires in COVID-19. It was during active infection that Seattle patients were enrolled and then longitudinally followed. The CDR3 length is 15 residues. Unmatched junction bases numbered 4, after V lost 4 bases and J lost 0 bases. CDR1 is SGDLS and CDR2 is YYNGEE in the germline V gene. The method was immunoSEQ multiplex PCR; TCRdb's version includes in-frame clones alone and lacks a portion of them. Among about 150,000 clones listed, approximately 85% were seen once. The origin of this receptor is a man aged 60 to 75 with COVID-19, enrolled during active disease. The gene calls are TRBV9 and TRBJ2-3; 8 bases match TRBD1. Sequenced input: peripheral blood. CDR3 residues: CASSSRTGSTDTQYF. The CDR3 bases are TGTGCCAGCAGCTCTAGGACAGGGAGCACAGATACGCAGTATTTT.